The clone carrying this TCR beta chain appeared a few times. There are 12 residues in the CDR3. CDR1 and CDR2 (germline): SGDLS, YYNGEE. The ends lost 3 bases at V and 7 bases at J; junction bases unmatched: 1. These data belong to a study of cytomegalovirus exposure and HLA in healthy donors. Study-level background: Among the roughly 400 genotyped donors, approximately 80% were placed in the Caucasian-associated ancestry cluster.

While unrecorded immune exposures were likely, the donors were nominally healthy when sampled. With 60 Vbeta and 13 Jbeta primers, the PCR was carried out. Profiled with immunoSEQ multiplex PCR; TCRdb holds only in-frame clones, not every one. The sample holds 120,000 or so clones, over 65% seen once. This rearrangement joins TRBV9 to TRBJ2-1; TRBD2 aligns across 7 bases. The sequence was obtained from a man younger than 45 in good health and CMV-seropositive. Sequencing input: PBMCs. The CDR3 reads CASSDGGNEQFF. CDR3 nucleotides: TGTGCCAGCAGCGACGGGGGGAATGAGCAGTTCTTC.